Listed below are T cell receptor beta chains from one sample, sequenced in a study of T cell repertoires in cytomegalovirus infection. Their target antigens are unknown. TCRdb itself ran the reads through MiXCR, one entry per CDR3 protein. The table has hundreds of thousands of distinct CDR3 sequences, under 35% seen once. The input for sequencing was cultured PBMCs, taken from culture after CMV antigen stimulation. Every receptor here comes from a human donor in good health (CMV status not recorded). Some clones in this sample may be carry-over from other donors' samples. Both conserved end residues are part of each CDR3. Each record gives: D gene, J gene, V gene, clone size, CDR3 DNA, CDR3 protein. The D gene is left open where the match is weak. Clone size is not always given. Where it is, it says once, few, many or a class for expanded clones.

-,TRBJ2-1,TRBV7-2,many,TGTGCCAGCAGCTTAGGCGGCCGGTCGGGACTCCTCAATGAGCAGTTCTTC,CASSLGGRSGLLNEQFF
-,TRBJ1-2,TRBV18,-,TGTGCCAGCTCACCACCGGTGCAACCTGATGGCTACACCTTC,CASSPPVQPDGYTF
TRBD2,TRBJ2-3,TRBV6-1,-,TGTGCCAGCAGTGGGGGTCAACTAGCGGGAGGGCCGGATACGCAGTATTTT,CASSGGQLAGGPDTQYF
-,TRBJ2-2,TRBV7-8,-,TGTGCCAGCAGTCCCTGGCGGGAGCTGTTTTTT,CASSPWRELFF
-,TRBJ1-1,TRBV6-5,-,TGTGCCATTCAGGCCCAGGGTATGAACACTGAAGCTTTCTTT,CAIQAQGMNTEAFF
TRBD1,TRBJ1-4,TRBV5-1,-,TGCGCCAGCAGCTTGAAAGGACAGGGGGGGAATGAAAAACTGTTTTTT,CASSLKGQGGNEKLFF
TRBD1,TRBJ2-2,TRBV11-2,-,TGTGCCAGCAGCTCAACCGGGACAGGGGGGCACACCGGGGAGCTGTTTTTT,CASSSTGTGGHTGELFF
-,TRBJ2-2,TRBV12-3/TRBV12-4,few,TGTGCCAGCAGTTTTCAGGGAGCCGGGGAGCTGTTTTTT,CASSFQGAGELFF
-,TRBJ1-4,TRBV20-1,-,TGCAGTGCTAGTCCGGGGGGAGAAGCTAATGAAAAACTGTTTTTT,CSASPGGEANEKLFF
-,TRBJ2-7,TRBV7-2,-,TGTGCCAGTACCTCAGGCTACGAGCAGTACTTC,CASTSGYEQYF
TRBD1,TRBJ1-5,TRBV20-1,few,TGCAGTGCTTCCGACAGGGGCCATCAGCCCCAGCATTTT,CSASDRGHQPQHF
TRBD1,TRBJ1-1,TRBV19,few,TGTGCCAGTAGCTTGACAGGGGGTCCTGAAGCTTTCTTT,CASSLTGGPEAFF
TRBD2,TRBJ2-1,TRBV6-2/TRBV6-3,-,TGTGCCAGCACCGAGGGACTAGCGGGGGTGGCTGAGCAGTTCTTC,CASTEGLAGVAEQFF
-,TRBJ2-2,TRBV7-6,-,TGTGCCAGCCGCCGGCTCGGCGGGGAGCTGTTTTTT,CASRRLGGELFF
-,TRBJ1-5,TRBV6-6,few,TGTGCCAGCAGTGAGGAAGCCCCAGTGTATAGCAATCAGCCCCAGCATTTT,CASSEEAPVYSNQPQHF
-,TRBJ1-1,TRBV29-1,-,TGCAGCGCCCTTTCCGGGGGCACTGAAGCTTTCTTT,CSALSGGTEAFF
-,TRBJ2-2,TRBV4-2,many,TGTGCCAGCAGCCAAGAGGGTTACGGGGAGCTGTTTTTT,CASSQEGYGELFF
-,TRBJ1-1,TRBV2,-,TGTGCCAGCAGTGAAAGGGGTTACACTGAAGCTTTCTTT,CASSERGYTEAFF
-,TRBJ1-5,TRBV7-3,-,TGTGCCAGCAGCTTACAACCCTGGGGCTGGCAGCATTTT,CASSLQPWGWQHF
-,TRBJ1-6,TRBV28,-,TGTGCCAGCAGGTTTGCTTGGAGCTCCTATAATTCACCCCTCCACTTT,CASRFAWSSYNSPLHF
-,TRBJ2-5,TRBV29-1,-,TGCAGCGTTGCCTACAGGGGAGGTGAGACCCAGTACTTC,CSVAYRGGETQYF
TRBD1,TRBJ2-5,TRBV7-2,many,TGTGCCAGCAGCTCCGACAGGGTAACCGAAGAGACCCAGTACTTC,CASSSDRVTEETQYF
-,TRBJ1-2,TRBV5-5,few,TGTGCCAGCAGCTCAGAGGAACTGAACTATGGCTACACCTTC,CASSSEELNYGYTF
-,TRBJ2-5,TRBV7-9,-,TGTGCCAGCAGCTTAGAGAGGACCTTCTTGTACTTC,CASSLERTFLYF
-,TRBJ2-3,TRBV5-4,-,TGTGCCAGCAGCTTGACAGGATCAGATACGCAGTATTTT,CASSLTGSDTQYF
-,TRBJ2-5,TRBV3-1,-,TGTGCCAGCAGCCCCTTGTCAAGGGGCCAAGAGACCCAGTACTTC,CASSPLSRGQETQYF
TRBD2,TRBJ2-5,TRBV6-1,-,TGTGCCAGCACCGGGAGGTCGGAGACCCAGTACTTC,CASTGRSETQYF
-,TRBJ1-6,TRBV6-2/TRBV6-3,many,TGTGCCAGCAGTTTGGGGAGTTCACCCCTCCACTTT,CASSLGSSPLHF
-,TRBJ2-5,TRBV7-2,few,TGTGCCAGCAGCTCGGGACGGCAAGAGACCCAGTACTTC,CASSSGRQETQYF
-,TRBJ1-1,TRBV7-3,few,TGTGCCAGCAGCGATCAGATGAACACTGAAGCTTTCTTT,CASSDQMNTEAFF
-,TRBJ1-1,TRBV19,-,TGTGCCACCCTAGACACAGACACTGAAGCTTTCTTT,CATLDTDTEAFF
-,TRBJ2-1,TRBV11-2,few,TGTGCCAGCAGGGCCCCCGGGCGGGAAATAGGCTATGAGCAGTTCTTC,CASRAPGREIGYEQFF
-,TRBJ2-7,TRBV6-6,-,TGTGCCAGCAGTTACCGGGAGCCCTCCTCCTACGAGCAGTACTTC,CASSYREPSSYEQYF
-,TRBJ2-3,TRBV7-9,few,TGTGCCAGCAGCCCCGCTAATACGCAGTATTTT,CASSPANTQYF